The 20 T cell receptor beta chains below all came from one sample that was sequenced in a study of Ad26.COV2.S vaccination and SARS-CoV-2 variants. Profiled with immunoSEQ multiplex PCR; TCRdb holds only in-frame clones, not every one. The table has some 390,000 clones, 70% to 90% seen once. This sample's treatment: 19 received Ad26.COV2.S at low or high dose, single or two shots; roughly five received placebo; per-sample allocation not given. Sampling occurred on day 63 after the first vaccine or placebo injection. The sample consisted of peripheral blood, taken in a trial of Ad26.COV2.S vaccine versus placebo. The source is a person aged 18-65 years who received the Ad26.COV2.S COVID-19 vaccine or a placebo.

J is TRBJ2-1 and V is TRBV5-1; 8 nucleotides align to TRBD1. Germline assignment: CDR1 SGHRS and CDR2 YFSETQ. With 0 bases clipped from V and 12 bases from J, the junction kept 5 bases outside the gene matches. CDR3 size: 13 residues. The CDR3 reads CASSLDTGTGQFF. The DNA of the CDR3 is TGCGCCAGCAGCTTGGATACCGGGACAGGGCAGTTCTTC. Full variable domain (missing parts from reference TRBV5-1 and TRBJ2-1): KAGVTQTPRYLIKTRGQQVTLSCSPISGHRSVSWYQQTPGQGLQFLFEYFSETQRNKGNFPGRFSGRQFSNSRSEMNVSTLELGDSALYLCASSLDTGTGQFFGPGTRLTVL.

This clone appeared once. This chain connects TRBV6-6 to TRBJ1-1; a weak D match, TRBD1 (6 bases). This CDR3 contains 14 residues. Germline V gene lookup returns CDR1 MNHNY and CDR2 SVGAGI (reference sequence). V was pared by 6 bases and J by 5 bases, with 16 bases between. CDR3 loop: CASSRSGQSTEAFF. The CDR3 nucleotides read TGTGCCAGCAGCCGATCGGGACAAAGTACTGAAGCTTTCTTT.

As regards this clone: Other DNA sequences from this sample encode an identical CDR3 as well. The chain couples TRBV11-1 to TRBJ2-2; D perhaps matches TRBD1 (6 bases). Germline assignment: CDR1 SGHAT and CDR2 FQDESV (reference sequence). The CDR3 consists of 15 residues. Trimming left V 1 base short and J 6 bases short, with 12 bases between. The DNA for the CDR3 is TGTGCCAGCAGCTTAGACAGGGCAGTCCCCGGGGAGCTGTTTTTT. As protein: CASSLDRAVPGELFF. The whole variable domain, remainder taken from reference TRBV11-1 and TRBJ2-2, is EAEVAQSPRYKITEKSQAVAFWCDPISGHATLYWYRQILGQGPELLVQFQDESVVDDSQLPKDRFSAERLKGVDSTLKIQPAELGDSAMYLCASSLDRAVPGELFFGEGSRLTVL.

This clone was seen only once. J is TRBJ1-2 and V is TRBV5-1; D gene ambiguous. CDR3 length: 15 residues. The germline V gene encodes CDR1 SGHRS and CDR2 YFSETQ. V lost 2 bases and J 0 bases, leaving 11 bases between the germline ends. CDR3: CASSFAQSSNYGYTF. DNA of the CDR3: TGCGCCAGCAGCTTTGCCCAGAGTTCTAACTATGGCTACACCTTC.

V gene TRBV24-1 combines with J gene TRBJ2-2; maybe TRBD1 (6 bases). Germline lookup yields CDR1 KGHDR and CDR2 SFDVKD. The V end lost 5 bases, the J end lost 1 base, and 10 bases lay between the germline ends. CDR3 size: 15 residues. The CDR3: CATSGPGENTGELFF. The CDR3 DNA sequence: TGTGCCACCAGTGGACCAGGGGAGAACACCGGGGAGCTGTTTTTT.

CDR3 residues: CAWSGGTVSTDTQYF. The DNA of the CDR3 is TGTGCCTGGAGTGGAGGGACAGTTTCCACAGATACGCAGTATTTT. The rearrangement uses TRBV30 and TRBJ2-3; TRBD1 matches 7 bases. The CDR3 spans 15 residues. V dropped 1 base and J dropped 2; count of bases not matched to a gene: 6. Looked up from germline, CDR1 is GTSNPN and CDR2 is SVGIG (reference sequence).

The CDR3 reads CASSGTGRFYGYTF. Written as DNA, the CDR3 is TGTGCCAGCAGCGGGACAGGGAGGTTTTATGGCTACACCTTC. This sequence joins TRBV28 and TRBJ1-2, with TRBD1 matching 9 bases. This CDR3 is built from 14 residues. CDR1 and CDR2 from the germline V gene are MDHEN and SYDVKM. The trim removed 6 bases at V and 5 bases at J, leaving 7 bases unmatched.

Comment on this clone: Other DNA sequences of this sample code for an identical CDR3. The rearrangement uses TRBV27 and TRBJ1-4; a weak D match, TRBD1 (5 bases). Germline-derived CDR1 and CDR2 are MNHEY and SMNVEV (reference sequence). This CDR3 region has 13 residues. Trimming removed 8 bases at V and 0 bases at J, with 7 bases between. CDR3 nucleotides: TGTGCCAGCCGGGGCGCAACTAATGAAAAACTGTTTTTT. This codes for CASRGATNEKLFF.

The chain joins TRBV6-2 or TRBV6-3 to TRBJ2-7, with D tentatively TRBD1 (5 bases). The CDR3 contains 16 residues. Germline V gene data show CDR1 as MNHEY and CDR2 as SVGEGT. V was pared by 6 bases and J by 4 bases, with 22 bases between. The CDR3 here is CASSSITGRHRYEQYF. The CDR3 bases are TGTGCCAGCAGCTCGATAACAGGCCGCCATCGTTACGAGCAGTACTTC.

In nucleotides, the CDR3 is TGTGCCAGCAGCTCGTTCCGGGGGGGAACTAGGGCCTACGAGCAGTACTTC. It codes for CASSSFRGGTRAYEQYF. This chain links TRBV11-2 with TRBJ2-7, with 8 bases identical to TRBD2. Germline values: CDR1 SGHAT, CDR2 FQNNGV. Trimming took 4 bases from V and 2 from J; bases not matched to a gene: 13. This CDR3 is built from 17 residues.

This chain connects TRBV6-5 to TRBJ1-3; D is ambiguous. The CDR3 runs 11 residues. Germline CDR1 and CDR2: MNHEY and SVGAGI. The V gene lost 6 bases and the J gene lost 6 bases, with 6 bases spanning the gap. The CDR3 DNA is TGTGCCAGCAGCGGTGAAAACACCATATATTTT. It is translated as CASSGENTIYF.

The CDR3 DNA is TGTGCCAGCAGCTTTAACAGGGGAGCCGGGGAGCTGTTTTTT. Encoded protein: CASSFNRGAGELFF. The chain employs TRBV5-4 and TRBJ2-2; 7 nucleotides match TRBD1. After removal of 2 bases from V and 6 bases from J, the junction contained 4 bases not matched to a gene. The CDR3 contains 14 residues. Germline-derived CDR1 and CDR2 are SGHNT and YYREEE (reference sequence).

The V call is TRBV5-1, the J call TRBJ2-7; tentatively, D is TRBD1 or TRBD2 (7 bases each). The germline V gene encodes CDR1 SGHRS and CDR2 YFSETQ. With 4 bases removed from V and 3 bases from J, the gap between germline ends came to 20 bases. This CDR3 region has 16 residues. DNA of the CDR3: TGCGCCAGCAGCGGGGAGGGGGCGGGATGGAACTACGAGCAGTACTTC. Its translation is CASSGEGAGWNYEQYF.

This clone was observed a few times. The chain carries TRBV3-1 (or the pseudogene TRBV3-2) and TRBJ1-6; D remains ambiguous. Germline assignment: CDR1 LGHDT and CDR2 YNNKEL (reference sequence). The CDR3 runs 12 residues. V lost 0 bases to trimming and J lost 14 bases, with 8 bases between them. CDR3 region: CASSQDFQSLHF. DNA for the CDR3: TGTGCCAGCAGCCAAGACTTCCAATCCCTCCACTTT.

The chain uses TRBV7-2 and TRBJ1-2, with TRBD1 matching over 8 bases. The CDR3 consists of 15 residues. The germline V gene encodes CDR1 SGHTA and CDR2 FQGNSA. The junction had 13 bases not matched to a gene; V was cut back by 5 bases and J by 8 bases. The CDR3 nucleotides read TGTGCCAGCAGCCCCCGGACAGGGCAAAGTTGGGGCTACACCTTC. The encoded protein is CASSPRTGQSWGYTF.

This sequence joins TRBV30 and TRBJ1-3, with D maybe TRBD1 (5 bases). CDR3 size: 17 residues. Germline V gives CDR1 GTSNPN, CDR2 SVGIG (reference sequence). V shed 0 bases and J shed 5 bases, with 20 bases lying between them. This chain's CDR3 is CAWSVRGSPVHRNTIYF. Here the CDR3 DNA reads TGTGCCTGGAGTGTACGGGGGAGCCCAGTCCACAGAAACACCATATATTTT.

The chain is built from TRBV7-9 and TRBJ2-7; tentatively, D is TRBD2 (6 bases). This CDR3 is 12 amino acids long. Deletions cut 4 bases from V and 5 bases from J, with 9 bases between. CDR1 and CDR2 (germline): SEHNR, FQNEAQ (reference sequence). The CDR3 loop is CASSWGEDEQYF. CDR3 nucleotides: TGTGCCAGCAGCTGGGGGGAGGACGAGCAGTACTTC.

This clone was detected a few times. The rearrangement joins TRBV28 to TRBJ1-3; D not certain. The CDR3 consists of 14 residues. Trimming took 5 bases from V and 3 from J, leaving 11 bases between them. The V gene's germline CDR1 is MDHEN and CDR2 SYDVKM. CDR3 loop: CASSRKVGGNTIYF. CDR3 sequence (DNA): TGTGCCAGCAGTCGGAAGGTCGGTGGAAACACCATATATTTT. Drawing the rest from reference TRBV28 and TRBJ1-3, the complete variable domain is DVKVTQSSRYLVKRTGEKVFLECVQDMDHENMFWYRQDPGLGLRLIYFSYDVKMKEKGDIPEGYSVSREKKERFSLILESASTNQTSMYLCASSRKVGGNTIYFGEGSWLTVV.

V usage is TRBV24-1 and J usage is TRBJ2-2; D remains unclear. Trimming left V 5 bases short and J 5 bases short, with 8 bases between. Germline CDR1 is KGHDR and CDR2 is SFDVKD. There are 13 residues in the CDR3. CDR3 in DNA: TGTGCCACCAGTGTCACATCTACCGGGGAGCTGTTTTTT. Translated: CATSVTSTGELFF.

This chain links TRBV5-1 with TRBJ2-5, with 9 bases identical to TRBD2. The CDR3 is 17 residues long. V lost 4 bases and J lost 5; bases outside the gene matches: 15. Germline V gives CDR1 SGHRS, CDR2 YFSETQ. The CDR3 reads CASSPVGGRASGETQYF. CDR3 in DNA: TGCGCCAGCAGCCCCGTTGGCGGGAGGGCCAGCGGGGAGACCCAGTACTTC.